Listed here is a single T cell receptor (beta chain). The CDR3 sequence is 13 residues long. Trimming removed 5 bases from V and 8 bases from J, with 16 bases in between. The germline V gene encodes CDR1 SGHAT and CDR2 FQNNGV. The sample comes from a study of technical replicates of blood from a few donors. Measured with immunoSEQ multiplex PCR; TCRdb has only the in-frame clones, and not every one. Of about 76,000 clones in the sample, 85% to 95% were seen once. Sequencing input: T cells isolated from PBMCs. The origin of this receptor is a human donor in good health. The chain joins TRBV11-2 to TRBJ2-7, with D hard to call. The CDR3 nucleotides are TGTGCCAGCAGCCCTTGGATTACTATGAAGCAGTACTTC. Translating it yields CASSPWITMKQYF.